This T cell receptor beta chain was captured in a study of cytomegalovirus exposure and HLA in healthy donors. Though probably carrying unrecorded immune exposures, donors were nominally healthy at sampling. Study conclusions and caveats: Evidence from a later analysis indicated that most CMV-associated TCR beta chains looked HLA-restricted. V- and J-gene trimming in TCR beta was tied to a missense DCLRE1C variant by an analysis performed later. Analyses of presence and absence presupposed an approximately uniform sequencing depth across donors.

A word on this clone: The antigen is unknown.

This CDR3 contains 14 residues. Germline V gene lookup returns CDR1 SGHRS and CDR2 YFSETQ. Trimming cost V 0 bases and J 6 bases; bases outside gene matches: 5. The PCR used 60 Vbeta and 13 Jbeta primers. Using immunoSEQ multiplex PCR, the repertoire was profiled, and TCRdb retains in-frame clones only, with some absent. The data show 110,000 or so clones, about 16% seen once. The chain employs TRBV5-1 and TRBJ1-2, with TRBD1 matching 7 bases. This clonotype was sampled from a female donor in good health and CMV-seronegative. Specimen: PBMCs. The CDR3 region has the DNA TGCGCCAGCAGCTTGGCCAATCAGGGGGATGGCTACACCTTC. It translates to CASSLANQGDGYTF.